A single sample gave rise to the 11 T cell receptor beta chains below, sequenced in a study of identical twins. MiXCR, applied by TCRdb to the 5' RACE reads, yields one record per CDR3 protein. Of about 890,000 distinct CDR3 sequences listed, approximately 13% are singletons. Separately, the same data were catalogued under a study of yellow fever vaccine responses in identical twins.

The sequenced sample consisted of PBMCs. The receptors originated from a woman aged 18 to 35 in good health.

There are a few counts of this clonotype. DNA for the CDR3: TGTGCCAGCAGCCTGGGCCTTCCGGAGGTGAACACTGAAGCTTTCTTT. It specifies CASSLGLPEVNTEAFF. The J gene is TRBJ1-1, the V gene TRBV3-1; no clear D. V lost 4 bases, J lost 0 bases, and 15 bases lay in between. CDR3 length equals 16 residues. Germline assignment: CDR1 LGHDT and CDR2 YNNKEL (reference sequence).

Note on this clonotype: No conserved phenylalanine or tryptophan ends this CDR3, so it is likely a read error. The rearrangement links TRBV6-5 to TRBJ2-3; no firm D call. The CDR3 spans 15 residues. Germline loops: CDR1 MNHEY, CDR2 SVGAGI. This CDR3 is CARSYSASNTDTQYL. The CDR3 nucleotides read TGTGCCAGGAGTTACTCTGCGAGCAACACAGATACGCAGTATTTA.

The table lists this clonotype with a few counts. This chain connects TRBV24-1 to TRBJ2-1; 10 bases are a match to TRBD1. CDR1 is KGHDR, CDR2 SFDVKD, per germline. The junction had 4 bases not matched to a gene; V was cut back by 4 bases and J by 2 bases. This CDR3 has 16 residues. Here the CDR3 DNA reads TGTGCCACCAGTGAAACCGGGACAGGGGCCTACAATGAGCAGTTCTTC. Translating it yields CATSETGTGAYNEQFF.

The gene calls are TRBV12-3 or TRBV12-4 and TRBJ2-2, with 8 positions matching TRBD2. CDR3 length: 14 amino acids. The V segment lost 6 bases and the J segment 6 bases; nucleotides outside the gene matches: 6. The CDR3 spells CASRRGGGSGELFF. CDR3 bases: TGTGCCAGCAGGCGCGGCGGGGGGTCCGGGGAGCTGTTTTTT.

The chain uses TRBV20-1 and TRBJ2-1; TRBD2 matches 9 bases. This CDR3 is 13 amino acids long. Trimming took 6 bases from V and 9 from J; bases not matched to a gene: 9. CDR1 DFQATT and CDR2 SNEGSKA come from the germline V gene (reference sequence). As DNA, the CDR3 is TGCAGTGCCTCGCGTCTAGCGGGAACTGAGCAGTTCTTC. Protein: CSASRLAGTEQFF.

In this sample, this clonotype turned up many times. This sequence joins TRBV15 and TRBJ2-2, with D perhaps matching TRBD1 (5 bases). V lost 3 bases, J lost 0 bases, and 14 bases lay in between. The germline V gene has CDR1 LNHNV and CDR2 YYDKDF (reference sequence). The CDR3 consists of 17 residues. Here the CDR3 DNA reads TGTGCCACCAGCAGGTCTAATCACAGGTCGAACACCGGGGAGCTGTTTTTT. This gives the protein CATSRSNHRSNTGELFF.

This clonotype was found a few times. The CDR3 coding sequence is TGTGCCAGCACCCCGGGGTTTAACCCTTCCTACAATGAGCAGTTCTTC. Protein product: CASTPGFNPSYNEQFF. The chain carries TRBV6-2 or TRBV6-3 and TRBJ2-1, with D tentatively TRBD2 (5 bases). Trimming removed 7 bases at V and 1 base at J, with 17 bases between. The CDR3 has 16 amino acids. Germline CDR1 and CDR2: MNHEY and SVGEGT.

This clonotype showed up many times. The V gene is TRBV9, the J gene TRBJ2-1, with D possibly being TRBD2 (6 bases). Germline V lookup: CDR1 SGDLS, CDR2 YYNGEE. Trimming stripped 0 bases from V and 2 bases from J, with 9 bases between. There are 15 residues in the CDR3. The CDR3, as DNA: TGTGCCAGCAGCGTAGCGGCTAGCGCCTACAATGAGCAGTTCTTC. Translation: CASSVAASAYNEQFF.

The rearrangement joins TRBV5-5 to TRBJ2-5, with D maybe TRBD1 (6 bases). Trimming pared 4 bases from V and 1 base from J, leaving 17 bases between. From germline, CDR1 is SGHKS and CDR2 YYEKEE (reference sequence). The CDR3 loop spans 16 amino acids. The CDR3 nucleotides are TGTGCCAGCAGCCATTCCGTGGTGGGGGCCCAAGAGACCCAGTACTTC. Its protein is CASSHSVVGAQETQYF.

Ten or more counts support this clonotype. The CDR3 DNA reads TGCGCCAGCATCCCGTGGTGGGGACAGGTACACGAGCAGTACGTC. Translation gives CASIPWWGQVHEQYV. This sequence joins TRBV4-1 and TRBJ2-7; 8 bases are a match to TRBD1. Germline assignment: CDR1 MGHRA and CDR2 YSYEKL. Trimming took 7 bases from V and 5 from J; bases not matched to a gene: 13. This CDR3 contains 15 residues.

This clonotype was counted only a few times. This chain uses TRBV21-1 with TRBJ2-5; no check of the table's D call, TRBD2, against the DNA was made. TRBV21-1 is a known pseudogene. The CDR3 is 11 amino acids. The CDR3 sequence is CAVRDGETQYF. The CDR3 nucleotides read TGTGCAGTCCGGGACGGAGAGACCCAGTACTTC.